This T cell receptor beta chain derives from a study of cytomegalovirus exposure and HLA in healthy donors. Vbeta (60) and Jbeta (13) primers were used in the PCR. Original processing methods: An analysis performed later counted 74 million or so unique TCR beta chains (approximately 10 million of them shared). TCRdb keeps only in-frame clones here, not all; method: immunoSEQ multiplex PCR. V, J and clone size are taken as reported in that table, and D and trimming were inferred from the DNA itself. The data show about 130,000 clones, with roughly 78% seen just once and 8.9% held by the top ten. Study results and caveats: Both high specificity and high sensitivity reportedly marked the classifier's diagnosis of cytomegalovirus status. Reportedly, a later analysis found an Asian-associated ancestry cluster had fewer N-insertions than the roughly 630-donor mean.

V was clipped by 4 bases and J by 4 bases; unmatched bases: 6. CDR3 length: 14 amino acids. The germline CDR1 and CDR2 sequences are MNHEY and SVGAGI. Worth noting for this clone: What it binds is unknown.

This sequence was found in a man aged 30 to 39 in good health and CMV-seropositive. The sequenced material came from PBMCs. The chain recombines TRBV6-5 with TRBJ1-2; 7 nucleotides line up with TRBD1. The CDR3, as DNA: TGTGCCAGCAGTTCCTTGGGACAGTTCTATGGCTACACCTTC. This encodes CASSSLGQFYGYTF.